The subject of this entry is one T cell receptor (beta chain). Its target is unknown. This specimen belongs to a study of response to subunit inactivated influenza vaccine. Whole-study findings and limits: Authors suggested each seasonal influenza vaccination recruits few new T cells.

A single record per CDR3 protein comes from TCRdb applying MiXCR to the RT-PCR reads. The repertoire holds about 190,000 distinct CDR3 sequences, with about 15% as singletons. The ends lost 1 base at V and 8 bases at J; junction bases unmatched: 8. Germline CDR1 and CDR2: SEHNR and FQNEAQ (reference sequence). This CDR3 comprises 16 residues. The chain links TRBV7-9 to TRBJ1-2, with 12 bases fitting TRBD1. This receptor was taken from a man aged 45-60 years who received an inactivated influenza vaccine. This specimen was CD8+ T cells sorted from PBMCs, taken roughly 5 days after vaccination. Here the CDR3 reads CASSLVPGQGADGYTF. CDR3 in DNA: TGTGCCAGCAGCTTAGTCCCGGGACAGGGGGCAGACGGCTACACCTTC.